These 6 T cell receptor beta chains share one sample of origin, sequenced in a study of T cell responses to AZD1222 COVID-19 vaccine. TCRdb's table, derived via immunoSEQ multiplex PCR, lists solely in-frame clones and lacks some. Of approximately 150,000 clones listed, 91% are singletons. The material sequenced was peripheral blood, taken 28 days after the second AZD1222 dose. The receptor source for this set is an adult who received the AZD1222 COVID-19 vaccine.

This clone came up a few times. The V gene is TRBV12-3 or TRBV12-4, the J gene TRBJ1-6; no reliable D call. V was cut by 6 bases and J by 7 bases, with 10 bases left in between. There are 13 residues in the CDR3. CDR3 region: CASRSRGNSPLHF. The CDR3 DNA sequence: TGTGCCAGCAGATCACGGGGAAATTCACCCCTCCACTTT.

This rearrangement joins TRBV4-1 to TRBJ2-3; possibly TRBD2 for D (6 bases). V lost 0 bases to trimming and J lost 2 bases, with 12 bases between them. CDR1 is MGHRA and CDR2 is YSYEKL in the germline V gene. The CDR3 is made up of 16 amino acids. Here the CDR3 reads CASSQEGRTFTDTQYF. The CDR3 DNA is TGCGCCAGCAGCCAAGAAGGGAGGACCTTCACAGATACGCAGTATTTT.

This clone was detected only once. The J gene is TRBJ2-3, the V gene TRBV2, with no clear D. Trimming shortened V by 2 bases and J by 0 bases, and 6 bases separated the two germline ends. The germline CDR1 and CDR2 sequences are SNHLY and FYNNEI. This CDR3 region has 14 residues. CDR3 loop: CASSELPSTDTQYF. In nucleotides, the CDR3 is TGTGCCAGCAGTGAACTACCGAGCACAGATACGCAGTATTTT.

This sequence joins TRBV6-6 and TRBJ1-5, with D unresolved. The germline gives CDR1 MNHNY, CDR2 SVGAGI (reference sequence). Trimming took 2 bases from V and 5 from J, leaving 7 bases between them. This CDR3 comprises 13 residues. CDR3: CASSYPQYQPQHF. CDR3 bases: TGTGCCAGCAGTTACCCCCAATATCAGCCCCAGCATTTT.

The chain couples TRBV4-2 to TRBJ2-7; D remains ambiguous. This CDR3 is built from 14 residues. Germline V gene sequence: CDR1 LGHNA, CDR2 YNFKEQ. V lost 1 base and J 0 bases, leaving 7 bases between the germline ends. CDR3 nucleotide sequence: TGTGCCAGCAGCCAAGCTACCAGCTCCTACGAGCAGTACTTC. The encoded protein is CASSQATSSYEQYF.

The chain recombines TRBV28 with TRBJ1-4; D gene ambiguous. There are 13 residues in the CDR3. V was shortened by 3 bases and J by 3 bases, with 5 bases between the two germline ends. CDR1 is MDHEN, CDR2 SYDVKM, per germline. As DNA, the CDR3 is TGTGCCAGCAGTTTTGGAGCTAATGAAAAACTGTTTTTT. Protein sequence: CASSFGANEKLFF. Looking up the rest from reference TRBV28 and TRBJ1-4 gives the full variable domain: DVKVTQSSRYLVKRTGEKVFLECVQDMDHENMFWYRQDPGLGLRLIYFSYDVKMKEKGDIPEGYSVSREKKERFSLILESASTNQTSMYLCASSFGANEKLFFGSGTQLSVL.